Following are 12 T cell receptor beta chains from one sample sequenced in a study of blood T cells in healthy people across ages. The use of a sample-barcoded 5' primer and a J-beta primer mix characterized a second PCR of roughly 6 to 11 cycles. Via MiXCR, TCRdb re-called the 5' RACE reads, giving one row per CDR3 protein. The data contain 1.5 million to 2 million distinct CDR3 sequences, around 40% of them singletons. Input material: blood. The source is a human donor in good health.

This clonotype was seen more than once but under ten times. The chain employs TRBV7-8 and TRBJ2-7, with 12 bases lining up with TRBD2. The CDR3 spans 18 residues. Germline CDR1 reads SGHVS; CDR2 reads FQNEAQ. V was pared by 5 bases and J by 0 bases, with 11 bases of the junction left unmatched. The DNA for the CDR3 is TGTGCCAGCAGCATCGGACTAGCGGGGACCCCAAGCTCCTACGAGCAGTACTTC. The encoded protein is CASSIGLAGTPSSYEQYF.

V usage is TRBV12-3 or TRBV12-4 and J usage is TRBJ1-4; D unresolved. Trimming cost V 4 bases and J 1 base, with 10 bases left between them. The length of the CDR3 is 15 residues. DNA of the CDR3: TGTGCCAGCAGTTCCCTGACACTAACTAATGAAAAACTGTTTTTT. Amino acids: CASSSLTLTNEKLFF.

In this sample, this clonotype turned up many times. The genes are TRBV20-1 and TRBJ2-3; possibly TRBD2 for D (7 bases). V lost 0 bases and J 4 bases, leaving 14 bases between the germline ends. Germline loops: CDR1 DFQATT, CDR2 SNEGSKA (reference sequence). The CDR3 sequence is 15 residues long. The CDR3 sequence: CSARDQGGGADTQYF. CDR3 DNA sequence: TGCAGTGCTAGAGATCAGGGCGGGGGCGCAGATACGCAGTATTTT.

This clonotype was counted only a few times. The V call is TRBV5-1, the J call TRBJ2-1; 9 bases align to TRBD1. The CDR3 is 15 residues long. The ends lost 2 bases at V and 7 bases at J; junction bases unmatched: 7. Germline CDR1 SGHRS, CDR2 YFSETQ. In DNA, the CDR3 is TGCGCCAGCAGCTTTGGGGACAGGGTTGGGAATGAGCAGTTCTTC. Protein: CASSFGDRVGNEQFF.

Only a few counts were recorded for this clonotype. The CDR3 sequence is CSVAGITEAFF. DNA of the CDR3: TGCAGCGTCGCGGGAATCACTGAAGCTTTCTTT. V gene TRBV29-1 combines with J gene TRBJ1-1, with unresolved D. The CDR3 is 11 residues long. Germline V gene sequence: CDR1 SQVTM, CDR2 ANQGSEA. Trimming shortened V by 6 bases and J by 4 bases, and 9 bases separated the two germline ends.

This clonotype was counted a few times. The chain carries TRBV20-1 and TRBJ2-7, with TRBD2 identical over 8 bases. The CDR3 sequence is 14 residues long. Germline V gives CDR1 DFQATT, CDR2 SNEGSKA (reference sequence). The trim removed 3 bases at V and 5 bases at J, leaving 9 bases unmatched. This CDR3 is CSASKWTSRDEQYF. The CDR3 nucleotides read TGCAGTGCTAGCAAGTGGACTAGCCGGGACGAGCAGTACTTC.

In its sample, this clonotype was seen a few times. The V call is TRBV7-8, the J call TRBJ1-2; D is uncertain. Trimming took 2 bases from V and 5 from J, leaving 12 bases between them. The CDR3 extends over 14 amino acids. Germline CDR1 is SGHVS and CDR2 is FQNEAQ. CDR3 in DNA: TGTGCCAGCAGCTTATCCCCCCGGTCTTATGGCTACACCTTC. This encodes CASSLSPRSYGYTF. Full variable domain (remainder filled in from reference TRBV7-8 and TRBJ1-2): GAGVSQSPRYKVAKRGQDVALRCDPISGHVSLFWYQQALGQGPEFLTYFQNEAQLDKSGLPSDRFFAERPEGSVSTLKIQRTQQEDSAVYLCASSLSPRSYGYTFGSGTRLTVV.

This clonotype was seen only a few times. CDR3 sequence: CASTDDRASNEQFF. CDR3 DNA sequence: TGTGCCAGCACAGATGACCGGGCAAGCAATGAGCAGTTCTTC. The rearrangement joins TRBV18 to TRBJ2-1; no clear D gene. The length of the CDR3 is 14 residues. Germline lookup yields CDR1 KGHSH and CDR2 LQKENI. Trimming cost V 8 bases and J 6 bases, with 17 bases left between them.

This clonotype was seen a handful of times. The genes are TRBV7-8 and TRBJ2-7, with a weak D call TRBD1 (5 bases). Germline CDR1 reads SGHVS; CDR2 reads FQNEAQ. Trimming left V 4 bases short and J 0 bases short, with 16 bases between. The CDR3 length is 16 residues. CDR3 nucleotides: TGTGCCAGCAGCTCTTTTGGCAGGGTCAGCTCCTACGAGCAGTACTTC. Its translation: CASSSFGRVSSYEQYF.

This chain links TRBV7-6 with TRBJ1-1, with D unclear. V was shortened by 4 bases and J by 0 bases, with 15 bases between the two germline ends. In germline, CDR1 is SGHVS, CDR2 FNYEAQ. This CDR3 has 16 amino acids. The CDR3 is CASSSRRGLLNTEAFF. CDR3 nucleotide sequence: TGTGCCAGCAGCTCCCGAAGAGGCTTACTGAACACTGAAGCTTTCTTT.

This sequence joins TRBV12-3 or TRBV12-4 and TRBJ1-1, with 7 bases aligning to TRBD1. V shed 3 bases and J 8 bases; nucleotides not matched to a gene: 6. This CDR3 is 13 amino acids long. The CDR3 here is CASSFYKGGEAFF. The CDR3 region has the DNA TGTGCCAGCAGTTTCTACAAAGGGGGCGAAGCTTTCTTT.

V is TRBV21-1 and J is TRBJ2-1. TRBV21-1 is listed as a pseudogene. The CDR3 has 15 residues. CDR3 region: CASSYFHLSYNEQFF. CDR3 in DNA: TGTGCCAGCAGCTACTTCCACCTCTCCTACAATGAGCAGTTCTTC.